This T cell receptor (beta chain) was sequenced in a study of blood T cell repertoires in COVID-19. About the study: Some COVID-19 samples were acute and others convalescent; all came from the United States, Italy and Spain. PBMCs, B-cell-depleted T cells, or T cells provided the cDNA or gDNA that made up the material.

Under the authors' procedure: Amplification with reference gene primers provided the estimates of nucleated cell counts. The data were produced by immunoSEQ multiplex PCR, yet TCRdb's version contains in-frame clones alone and is incomplete. V and J calls and clone size are given by that table; D and trimming were obtained from the DNA. This repertoire shows 150,000 or so clones, 60% to 85% found once; its top ten account for roughly 1.5%. Trimming cost V 2 bases and J 0 bases, with 11 bases left between them. The germline CDR1 and CDR2 sequences are SGHVS and FQNEAQ. CDR3 length: 16 residues. This clone was counted a few times.

This TCR derives from a man older than 75 with acute or convalescent COVID-19. This chain uses TRBV7-8 with TRBJ1-3; no definite D call. The source material was peripheral blood. The CDR3 region has the DNA TGTGCCAGCAGCTTAAGCCTGCCCGACTCTGGAAACACCATATATTTT. This codes for CASSLSLPDSGNTIYF.